The sequence of this T cell receptor (beta chain) was determined in a study of human T cells and chemical hapten exposure. About the research overall: An area of 2 cm by approximately 2 cm on upper inner arm skin received 2% DPC for sensitization.

TCRdb reprocessed the RACE reads with MiXCR, giving one entry per CDR3 protein. The table lists under 85,000 distinct CDR3 sequences, under 13% of them singletons. Of note for this clonotype: The antigen remains undetermined.

The CDR3 extends over 12 amino acids. CDR1 and CDR2 from the germline V gene are SQVTM and ANQGSEA. Between the trimmed V and J ends, which lost 5 bases and 10 bases, there was a span of 15 bases. Regarding the study as a whole: TCRs above 1 in 1000 frequency did not change with DPC sensitization.

Noted time point: patch test 2, 6 weeks after DPC sensitization. Treatment: therapeutic diphenylcyclopropenone sensitization with weekly scalp DPC. Patients had alopecia, were aged 18 to 70, and were not pregnant. The gene calls are TRBV29-1 and TRBJ2-1; unclear D gene. The sample consisted of whole blood, taken in connection with sensitization to the hapten diphenylcyclopropenone (DPC). This sequence was found in a woman between 45 and 60 years old with alopecia areata. Some clones in this sample may be carry-over from other donors' samples. The CDR3 here is CSVSTWFGEQFF. CDR3 DNA sequence: TGCAGCGTTTCCACGTGGTTCGGGGAGCAGTTCTTC.